Described below is a single T cell receptor (beta chain) sequence and its context. Antigen specificity is unknown. The data are from a study of radiotherapy plus CTLA-4 blockade in lung cancer. Findings of the study overall: Radiotherapy was combined with ipilimumab, and tumor-derived TCR clones then expanded in blood. The best prediction of response reportedly came from early blood T cell clone dynamics, with interferon-beta.

Germline V gene sequence: CDR1 SGDLS, CDR2 YYNGEE. Germline trimming cut 3 bases from V and 5 bases from J; bases unmatched to any gene: 12. This CDR3 comprises 16 residues. Profiled with immunoSEQ multiplex PCR; TCRdb holds only in-frame clones, not every one. Of some 98,000 clones in the sample, 75% to 90% were seen once. The sequencing used peripheral blood, collected from a patient treated with radiotherapy plus ipilimumab. The chain uses TRBV9 and TRBJ2-7; the match to TRBD1 covers 9 bases. The source is a human donor with non-small cell lung cancer who had a partial response to radiotherapy plus ipilimumab. The CDR3 nucleotides read TGTGCCAGCAGCGCACGAGGGGGGACAGGGCTGCACGAGCAGTACTTC. Its translation is CASSARGGTGLHEQYF.